This T cell receptor beta chain was captured by sequencing in a study of response to subunit inactivated influenza vaccine. General study points: After each seasonal influenza vaccination, few new T cells are recruited, the authors suggested.

TCRdb passed the RT-PCR reads through MiXCR, listing each CDR3 protein once. The sample lists over 800,000 distinct CDR3 sequences; over 20% were seen once. This clonotype was seen more than once but under ten times. Its antigen is unidentified. CDR3 size: 14 residues. With 8 bases clipped from V and 8 bases from J, the junction kept 10 bases outside the gene matches. CDR1 and CDR2 (germline): ENHRY, SYGVKD. The rearrangement joins TRBV10-3 to TRBJ2-2; 8 nucleotides line up with TRBD2. Sequenced here: PBMCs from blood, sampled less than 6 days after vaccination. The TCR sequence derives from a man between 45 and 60 years old who received an inactivated influenza vaccine. CDR3 sequence: CAIGSGETGGELFF. CDR3 DNA sequence: TGTGCCATCGGTAGCGGGGAAACCGGTGGGGAGCTGTTTTTT.